This T cell receptor beta chain was profiled in a study of T cells in Graves' hyperthyroidism and ophthalmopathy (dated 2019 in TCRdb). For context, the study as a whole: Peripheral blood samples were taken at initial diagnosis, before any treatment was given. To identify distinguishing TCR V-J signatures, a discovery cohort of 100 or so patients was used, comprising 43 with Graves' ophthalmopathy and some 57 with stable Graves' hyperthyroidism. An independent validation cohort of 18 to 20 hyperthyroidism patients and about 16 patients who later progressed to ophthalmopathy tested prospective prediction of ophthalmopathy. For training and testing, the roughly 97 patients in the discovery cohort were randomly divided in a 7:3 ratio. In about 6 Graves' hyperthyroidism patients, the study also compared T-cell repertoires from thyroid tissue with T-cell repertoires from blood. Once sampling was done, hyperthyroidism patients were given methimazole at a starting dose of 30 mg daily, whereas ophthalmopathy patients were given high-dose intravenous methylprednisolone. According to the paper, TCR Vbeta CDR3 sequencing was carried out on over 130 peripheral blood samples, which came from approximately 43 ophthalmopathy, approximately 72 hyperthyroidism and approximately 17 progressor patients. Overall results and qualifications from the work: A model built on a 13 V-J signature distinguished ophthalmopathy from stable hyperthyroidism, reaching 85% to 90% sensitivity and around 81% specificity in cross-validation and 80%/75% in testing. Most expanded thyroid clonotypes (frequency above 0.001) were also detected in blood, suggesting blood repertoires may reflect thyroid immune responses. During validation, the model predicted progression to ophthalmopathy a median of approximately 7 months ahead of onset, with around 71% sensitivity and 72.22% specificity. No statistical method was used to fix the sample size in advance, and group allocation was not hidden from the investigators.

TCR beta CDR3 regions were amplified from RNA transcripts. A first-round RT-PCR of the TCR CDR3 used the HTBI primer set with the Qiagen OneStep RT-PCR kit. The libraries were constructed in a second round of multiplex PCR and then size-selected and purified. Paired-end sequencing of the libraries was performed with 100 bp reads on an Illumina HiSeq2000. The paper's processing steps were these. Raw data were processed with SOAPnuke, discarding reads with adapters, uncalled bases, mean Phred below 15, or no exact constant-primer or identifier match. High-quality paired reads were merged using COPE v1.2.5, and each unique nucleotide sequence was defined as a clonotype. Clonotypes were aligned to IMGT TRBV, TRBD and TRBJ reference segments using MiTCR v1.1. The analysis included only V-J combinations with a frequency above 0.0001, which together covered more than 98% of the repertoires. A TCS score was defined as the ratio between F50 (clonal expansion) and ExV (chaos), using BLOSUM62-based TCRdist between CDR3 peptides within each V-J. Welch's t-statistics and random forest reduced roughly 530 V-J features to fewer than 15, which were used in a naive Bayes classifier (R e1071). TCRdb trimmed the raw reads at Q25, called clones with MiXCR and kept productive beta chains. Duplicate CDR3 protein sequences are folded into a single record with the most common DNA and genes. These V and J calls derive from TCRdb rather than the authors' analysis. The sample table shows about 400,000 distinct CDR3 sequences, and 15% to 18% are seen once. The ten most abundant clones make up 13% to 15% of the sample.

A patient counted as having stable Graves' hyperthyroidism if no progression to ophthalmopathy occurred over 18 months of follow-up. Hyperthyroidism patients were newly diagnosed, had a disease duration of under 2 months, and were aged 18 to 65 years. The study excluded patients with uncontrolled infections, other autoimmune diseases, pregnancy or lactation. Diagnoses were based on clinical symptoms, serum thyroxine and TRAb, thyroid ultrasound and orbital computed tomography. PBMCs were separated from roughly 10 ml of fresh peripheral blood using Ficoll-Paque density gradient centrifugation. Total RNA was extracted with Trizol reagent, and quality was checked on an Agilent 2100 Bioanalyzer. Details on this clonotype: The clone's antigen remains unknown. One base away there is no much larger clone; base qualities are not given.

What was sequenced was blood. The origin of this receptor is a young woman with Graves' hyperthyroidism.

Read as DNA, the sequence is TGTGCCAGCTCACCAAGGGAGGTTACGAACACCGGGGAGCTGTTTTTT. Its product reads: CASSPREVTNTGELFF. The rearranged chain carries TRBV18 and TRBJ2-2; perhaps TRBD2 is the D gene, with 6 bases matching. From a lookup of the germline V gene, CDR1 and CDR2 are KGHSH and LQKENI. The CDR3 goes from the cysteine to the phenylalanine over 16 residues. Left in the record is the CDR3 DNA by itself, 48 bases read in frame from the first base. V is clipped by 2 bases and J by 0 bases, and the sequence between their germline boundaries is 10 bases long.